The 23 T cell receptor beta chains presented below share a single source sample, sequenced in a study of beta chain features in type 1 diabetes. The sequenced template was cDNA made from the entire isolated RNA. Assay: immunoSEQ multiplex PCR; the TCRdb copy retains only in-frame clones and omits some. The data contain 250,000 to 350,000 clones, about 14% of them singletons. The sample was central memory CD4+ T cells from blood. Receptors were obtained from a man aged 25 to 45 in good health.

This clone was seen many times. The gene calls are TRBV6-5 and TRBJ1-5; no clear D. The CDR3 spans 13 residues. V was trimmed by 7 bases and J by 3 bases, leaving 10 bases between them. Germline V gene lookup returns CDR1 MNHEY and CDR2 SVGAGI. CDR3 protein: CASKPQINQPQHF. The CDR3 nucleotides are TGTGCCAGCAAGCCACAGATCAATCAGCCCCAGCATTTT.

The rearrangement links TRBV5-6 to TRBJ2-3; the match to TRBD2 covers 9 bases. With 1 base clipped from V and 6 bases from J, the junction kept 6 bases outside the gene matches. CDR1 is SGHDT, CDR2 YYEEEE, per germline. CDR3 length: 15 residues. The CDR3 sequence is CASSLRSGSRDTQYF. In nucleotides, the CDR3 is TGTGCCAGCAGCTTGCGTAGCGGGAGTAGGGATACGCAGTATTTT.

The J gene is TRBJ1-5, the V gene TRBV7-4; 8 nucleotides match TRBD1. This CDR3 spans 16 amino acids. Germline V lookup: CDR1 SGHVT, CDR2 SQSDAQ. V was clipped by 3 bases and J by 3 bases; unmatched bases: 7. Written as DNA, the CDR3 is TGTGCCAGCAGCTTCCAGGACAGGGTCGACAATCAGCCCCAGCATTTT. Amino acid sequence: CASSFQDRVDNQPQHF.

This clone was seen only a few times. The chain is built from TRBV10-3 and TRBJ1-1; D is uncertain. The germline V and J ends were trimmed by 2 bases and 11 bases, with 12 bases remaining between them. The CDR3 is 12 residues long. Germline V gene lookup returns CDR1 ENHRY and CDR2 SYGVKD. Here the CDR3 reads CAISENARAAFF. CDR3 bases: TGTGCCATCAGTGAGAACGCACGTGCGGCTTTCTTT.

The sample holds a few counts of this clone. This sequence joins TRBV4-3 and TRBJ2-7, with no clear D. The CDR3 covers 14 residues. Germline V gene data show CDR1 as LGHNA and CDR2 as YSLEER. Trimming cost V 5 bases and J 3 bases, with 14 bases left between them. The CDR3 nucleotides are TGCGCCAGCAGCTCGGAGTTAGGTGGCTACGAGCAGTACGTC. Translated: CASSSELGGYEQYV.

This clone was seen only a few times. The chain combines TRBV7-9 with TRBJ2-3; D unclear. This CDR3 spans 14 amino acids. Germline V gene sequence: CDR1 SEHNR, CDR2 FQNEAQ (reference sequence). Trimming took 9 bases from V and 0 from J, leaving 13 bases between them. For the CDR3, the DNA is TGTGCCAGTGGGGATAGCTCGAGCACAGATACGCAGTATTTT. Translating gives CASGDSSSTDTQYF.

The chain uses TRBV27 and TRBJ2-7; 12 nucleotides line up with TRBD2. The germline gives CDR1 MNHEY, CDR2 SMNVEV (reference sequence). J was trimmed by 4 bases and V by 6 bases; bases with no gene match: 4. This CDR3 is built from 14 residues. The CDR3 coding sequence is TGTGCCAGCAGCAGGACTAGCGGGAATTACGAGCAGTACGTC. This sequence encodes CASSRTSGNYEQYV.

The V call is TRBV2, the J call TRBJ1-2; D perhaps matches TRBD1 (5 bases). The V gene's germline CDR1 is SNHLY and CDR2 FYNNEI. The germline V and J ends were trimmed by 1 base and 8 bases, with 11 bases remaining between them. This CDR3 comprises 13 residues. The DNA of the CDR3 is TGTGCCAGCAGTGAAGGACAGCCTTTCGGCTACACCTTC. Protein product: CASSEGQPFGYTF.

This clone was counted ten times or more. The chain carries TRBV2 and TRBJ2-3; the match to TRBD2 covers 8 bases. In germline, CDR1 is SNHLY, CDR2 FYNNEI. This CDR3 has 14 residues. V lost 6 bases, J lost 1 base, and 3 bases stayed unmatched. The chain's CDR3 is CASRISGGTDTQYF. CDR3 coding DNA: TGTGCCAGCAGGATTAGCGGGGGCACAGATACGCAGTATTTT. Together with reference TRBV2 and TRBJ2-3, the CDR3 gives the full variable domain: EPEVTQTPSHQVTQMGQEVILRCVPISNHLYFYWYRQILGQKVEFLVSFYNNEISEKSEIFDDQFSVERPDGSNFTLKIRSTKLEDSAMYFCASRISGGTDTQYFGPGTRLTVL.

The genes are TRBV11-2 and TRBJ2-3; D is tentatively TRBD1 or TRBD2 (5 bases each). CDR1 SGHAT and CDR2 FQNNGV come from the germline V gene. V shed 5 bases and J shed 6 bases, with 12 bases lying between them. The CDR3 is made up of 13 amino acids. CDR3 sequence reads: CASSQDWGDTQYF. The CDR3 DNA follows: TGTGCCAGCAGCCAGGATTGGGGGGATACGCAGTATTTT.

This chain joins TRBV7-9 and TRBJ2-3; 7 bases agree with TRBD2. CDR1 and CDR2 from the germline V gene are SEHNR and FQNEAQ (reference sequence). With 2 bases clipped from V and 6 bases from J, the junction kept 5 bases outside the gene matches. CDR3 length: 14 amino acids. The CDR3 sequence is CASSLTGRRDTQYF. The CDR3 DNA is TGTGCCAGCAGCTTAACCGGGAGGAGGGATACGCAGTATTTT.

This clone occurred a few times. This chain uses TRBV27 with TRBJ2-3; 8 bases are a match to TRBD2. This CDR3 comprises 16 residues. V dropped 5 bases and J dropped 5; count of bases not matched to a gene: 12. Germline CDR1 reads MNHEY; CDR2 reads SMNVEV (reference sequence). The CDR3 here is CASSQERGTGLDTQYF. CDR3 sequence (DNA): TGTGCCAGCAGTCAAGAGCGGGGGACCGGTTTAGATACGCAGTATTTT.

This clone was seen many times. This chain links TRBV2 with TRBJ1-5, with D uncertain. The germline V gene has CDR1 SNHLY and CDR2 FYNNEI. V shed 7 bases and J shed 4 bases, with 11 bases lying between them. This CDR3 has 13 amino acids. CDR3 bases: TGTGCCAGCAAGTACAGCCCTAATCAGCCCCAGCATTTT. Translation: CASKYSPNQPQHF.

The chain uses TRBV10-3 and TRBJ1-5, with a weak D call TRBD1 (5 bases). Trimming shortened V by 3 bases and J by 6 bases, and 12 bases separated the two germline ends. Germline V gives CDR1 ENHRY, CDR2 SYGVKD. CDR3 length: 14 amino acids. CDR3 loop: CAISESGSRQPQHF. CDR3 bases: TGTGCCATCAGTGAATCAGGGTCGCGTCAGCCCCAGCATTTT.

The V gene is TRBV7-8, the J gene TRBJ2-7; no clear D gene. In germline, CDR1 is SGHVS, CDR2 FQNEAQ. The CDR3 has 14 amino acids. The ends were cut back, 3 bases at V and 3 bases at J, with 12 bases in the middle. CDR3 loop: CASSFGSLDYEQYF. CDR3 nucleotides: TGTGCCAGCAGCTTCGGTTCCCTTGACTACGAGCAGTACTTC. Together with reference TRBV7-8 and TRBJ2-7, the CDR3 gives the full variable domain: GAGVSQSPRYKVAKRGQDVALRCDPISGHVSLFWYQQALGQGPEFLTYFQNEAQLDKSGLPSDRFFAERPEGSVSTLKIQRTQQEDSAVYLCASSFGSLDYEQYFGPGTRLTVT.

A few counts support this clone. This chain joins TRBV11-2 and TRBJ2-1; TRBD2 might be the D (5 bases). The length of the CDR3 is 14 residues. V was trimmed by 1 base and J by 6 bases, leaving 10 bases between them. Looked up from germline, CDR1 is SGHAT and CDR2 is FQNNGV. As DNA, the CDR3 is TGTGCCAGCAGCTTAGTGTCTAGCTCCAATGAGCAGTTCTTC. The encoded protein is CASSLVSSSNEQFF.

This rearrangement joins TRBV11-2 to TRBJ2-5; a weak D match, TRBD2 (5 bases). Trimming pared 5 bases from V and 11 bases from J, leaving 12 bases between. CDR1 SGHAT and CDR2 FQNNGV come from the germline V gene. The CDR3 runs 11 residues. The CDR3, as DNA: TGTGCCAGCAGCGTGGACTCTACTCAGTACTTC. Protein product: CASSVDSTQYF.

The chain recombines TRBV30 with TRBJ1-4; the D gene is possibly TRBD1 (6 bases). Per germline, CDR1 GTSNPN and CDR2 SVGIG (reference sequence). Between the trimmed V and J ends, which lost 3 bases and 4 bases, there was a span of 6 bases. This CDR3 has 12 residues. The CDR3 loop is CAWRDSNEKLFF. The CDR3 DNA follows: TGTGCCTGGAGGGACAGTAATGAAAAACTGTTTTTT.

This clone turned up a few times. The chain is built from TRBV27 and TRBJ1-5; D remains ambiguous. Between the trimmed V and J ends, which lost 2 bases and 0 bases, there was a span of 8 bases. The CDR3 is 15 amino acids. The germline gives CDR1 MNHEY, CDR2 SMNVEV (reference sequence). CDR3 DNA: TGTGCCAGCAGTTTAAGCAAGAATAGCAATCAGCCCCAGCATTTT. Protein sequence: CASSLSKNSNQPQHF.

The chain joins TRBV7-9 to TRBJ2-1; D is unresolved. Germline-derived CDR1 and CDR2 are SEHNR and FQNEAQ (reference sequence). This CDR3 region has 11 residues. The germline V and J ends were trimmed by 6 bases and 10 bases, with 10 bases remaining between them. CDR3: CASSTYREQFF. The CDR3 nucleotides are TGTGCCAGCAGTACCTATCGGGAGCAGTTCTTC.

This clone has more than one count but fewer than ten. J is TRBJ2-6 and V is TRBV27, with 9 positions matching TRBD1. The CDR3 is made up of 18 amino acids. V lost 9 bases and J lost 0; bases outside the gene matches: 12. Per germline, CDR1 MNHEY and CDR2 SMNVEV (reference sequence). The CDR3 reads CARGPGQGIFSGANVLTF. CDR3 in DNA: TGTGCCAGGGGTCCGGGACAGGGCATTTTCTCTGGGGCCAACGTCCTGACTTTC.

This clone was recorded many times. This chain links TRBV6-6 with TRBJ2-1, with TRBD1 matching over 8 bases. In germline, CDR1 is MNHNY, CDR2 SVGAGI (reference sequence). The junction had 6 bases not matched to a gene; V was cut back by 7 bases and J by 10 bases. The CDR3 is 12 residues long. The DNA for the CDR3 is TGTGCCAGCAACGACAGGGGCGGAGAGCAGTTCTTC. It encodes CASNDRGGEQFF.

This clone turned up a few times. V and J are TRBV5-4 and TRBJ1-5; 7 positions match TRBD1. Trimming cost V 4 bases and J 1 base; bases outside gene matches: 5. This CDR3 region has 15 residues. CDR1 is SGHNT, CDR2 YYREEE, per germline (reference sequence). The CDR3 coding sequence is TGTGCCAGCAGCCGCGGACAGGCGAGCAATCAGCCCCAGCATTTT. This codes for CASSRGQASNQPQHF.